This T cell receptor beta chain was profiled in a study of cytomegalovirus exposure and HLA in healthy donors. CDR3 length: 14 amino acids. Looked up from germline, CDR1 is MNHEY and CDR2 is SMNVEV (reference sequence). Profiled with immunoSEQ multiplex PCR; TCRdb holds only in-frame clones, not every one. Counted here are approximately 180,000 clones, approximately 87% occurring once; the ten biggest clones make up 1.4%. As for this clone: One junction end does not reproduce the germline sequence, and a read error may be involved.

Specimen: PBMCs. The V call is TRBV27, the J call TRBJ2-3; no firm D call. This sequence was found in a woman in her twenties or thirties in good health and CMV-seronegative. The CDR3 protein is CATSGRLSTDTQYF. The CDR3 DNA is TGTGCCACCAGTGGCAGACTCTCCACAGATACGCAGTATTTT.